The clone carrying this T cell receptor (beta chain) was counted at least ten times. Cohorts were determined from participant-reported clinical history. A COVID-19 case was met by exposed participants within 2 weeks before study entry. The data were taken from a study of blood T cell repertoires in COVID-19. Overall study: The cDNA or gDNA used as material had been derived from T cells, B-cell-depleted T cells, or PBMCs.

Repertoires were generated with immunoSEQ multiplex PCR, while TCRdb's copy carries only in-frame clones and drops some. The sample consists of about 280,000 clones, roughly four fifths of them appearing once. V lost 3 bases to trimming and J lost 6 bases; unmatched junction nucleotides: 0. The V gene's germline CDR1 is SGHAT and CDR2 FQNNGV. The CDR3 consists of 15 residues. The rearrangement joins TRBV11-2 to TRBJ2-2; 14 nucleotides line up with TRBD2. The sample taken for sequencing was PBMCs or T cells enriched from blood (not recorded which). This clonotype was obtained from a man between 35 and 55 years old who had been exposed to COVID-19. The CDR3 nucleotides are TGTGCCAGCAGCTTGACTAGCGGGAGGGCCGGGGAGCTGTTTTTT. It yields the protein CASSLTSGRAGELFF.